This T cell receptor (beta chain) was identified during a study of T-cell reconstitution after alpha-beta-depleted transplantation in children (TCRdb year 2016). General notes on the study: Using TCR repertoire profiling, the study quantitatively followed how T-cell immune reconstitution unfolded in children after TCRalphabeta/CD19-depleted allogeneic hematopoietic cell transplantation.

What the research found in general, with its limitations: Over subsequent months, a decline in hyperexpanded clone frequencies was noted, and after one year, T-cell counts and TCRbeta diversity were mostly ascribed to newly produced T cells. The apparently early recovery of alphabetaT-cell counts about two months after transplant reportedly depended on only several hundred rapidly expanded clones that came from non-depleted graft cells. The high TCRbeta diversity at day 60 in some patients was ascribed to recipient T cells and intrathymic progenitors that had survived conditioning.

The V end loses 1 base and the J end loses 1 base, and a stretch of 12 bases separates them. Taken from the germline V gene, the CDR1 and CDR2 loops are SGHRS and YFSETQ. CDR3 length: 15 amino acids, cysteine to phenylalanine. CDR3 DNA is the only sequence kept; it has 45 bases, read in frame from the first base. Library prep was done by PCR. The sample was run on an Illumina HiSeq 2500. TCR library preparation used molecular barcoding, with unique molecular identifiers applied to normalize quantification of the TCRbeta repertoire. Using fastp trimming at Q25 and MiXCR clonotype assembly, TCRdb reanalyzed the public sequencing data and kept in-frame beta chains. Each entry merges the rows of one CDR3 protein and shows their most common DNA and genes. In all, the sample holds hundreds of thousands of distinct CDR3 sequences, and roughly 14% of those were seen once. The ten largest make up about 0.79% of the sample.

This clonotype showed up many times. The clone's antigen remains unknown. No base-level quality is on record; no much larger clone is a single base apart. The meaning of the sample's treatment or condition label: allogeneic hematopoietic cell transplantation with graft depleted of TCRalphabeta T cells and CD19 B cells. The transplant recipients were children given TCRalphabeta/CD19-depleted allogeneic hematopoietic cell grafts. Rearrangement joined TRBV5-1 to TRBJ2-7; TRBD2 is perhaps the D gene, given 5 matching bases. The clonotype originates from a girl aged 2 to 9 with congenital amegakaryocytic thrombocytopenia, due to receive a stem cell transplant. The sample consisted of PBMCs, taken before TCRalphabeta/CD19-depleted stem cell transplant. The nucleotide sequence is given as TGCGCCAGCAGCTTGATTCCGGGGAGTTCCTACGAGCAGTACTTC. It translates as CASSLIPGSSYEQYF.